This TCR beta chain comes out of a study of T cell repertoires in cytomegalovirus infection. On the study more broadly: Through public TCR beta signatures, both CMV infection and matching HLA type were indicated. Overall study findings and caveats: Clonotype analysis showed dominance of the ex vivo response by HLA-C-restricted CMV-specific TCR beta clonotypes. Cumulated frequencies of public TCR beta families served to identify carriers of CMV plus the relevant HLA.

The CDR3 extends over 15 amino acids. The V gene's germline CDR1 is SGHTA and CDR2 FQGNSA. Trimming left V 1 base short and J 3 bases short, with 9 bases between. TCRdb re-analysed the reads in MiXCR, keeping a single row per CDR3 protein. Of around 630,000 distinct CDR3 sequences in the sample, 20% to 25% are singletons; the top ten hold 7% to 9%. This clonotype was picked up many times. Its matching antigen is unknown. The chain combines TRBV7-2 with TRBJ1-4; D is ambiguous. Sequencing input: CD8+ T cells from PBMCs. The clonotype comes from a human donor in good health (CMV status not recorded). Some clones in this sample may be carry-over from other donors' samples. The CDR3 loop is CASSLVLAANEKLFF. In nucleotides, the CDR3 is TGTGCCAGCAGCTTAGTCCTGGCGGCTAATGAAAAACTGTTTTTT.